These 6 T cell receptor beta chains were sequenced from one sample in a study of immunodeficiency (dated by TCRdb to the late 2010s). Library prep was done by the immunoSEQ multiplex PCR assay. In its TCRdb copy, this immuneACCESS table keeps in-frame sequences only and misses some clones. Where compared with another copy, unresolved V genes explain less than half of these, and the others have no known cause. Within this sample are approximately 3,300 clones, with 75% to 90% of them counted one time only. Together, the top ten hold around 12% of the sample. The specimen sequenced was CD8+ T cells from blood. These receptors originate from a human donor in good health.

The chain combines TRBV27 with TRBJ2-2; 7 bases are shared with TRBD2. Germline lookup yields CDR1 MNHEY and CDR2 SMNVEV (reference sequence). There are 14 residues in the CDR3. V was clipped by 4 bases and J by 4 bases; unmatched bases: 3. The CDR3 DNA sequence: TGTGCCAGCAGTTGGACTAGAGGCACCGGGGAGCTGTTTTTT. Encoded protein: CASSWTRGTGELFF.

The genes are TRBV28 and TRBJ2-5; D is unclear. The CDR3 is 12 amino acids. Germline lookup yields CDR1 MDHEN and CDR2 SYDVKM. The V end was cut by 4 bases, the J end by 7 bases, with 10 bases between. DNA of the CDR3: TGTGCCAGCAGTTACGACCGAGGGACCCAGTACTTC. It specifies CASSYDRGTQYF.

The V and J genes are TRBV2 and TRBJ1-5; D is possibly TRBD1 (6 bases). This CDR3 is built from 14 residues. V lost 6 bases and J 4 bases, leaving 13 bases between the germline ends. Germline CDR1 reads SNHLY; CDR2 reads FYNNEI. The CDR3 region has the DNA TGTGCCAGCAGGGCGGACAGTTCAAATCAGCCCCAGCATTTT. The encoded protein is CASRADSSNQPQHF.

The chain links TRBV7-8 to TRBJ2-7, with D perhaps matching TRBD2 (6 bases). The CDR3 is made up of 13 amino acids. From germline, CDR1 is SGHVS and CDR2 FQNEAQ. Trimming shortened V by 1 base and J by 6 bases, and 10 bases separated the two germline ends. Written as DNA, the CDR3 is TGTGCCAGCAGCTTAGGTTCGGGGGTCGAGCAGTACTTC. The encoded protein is CASSLGSGVEQYF.

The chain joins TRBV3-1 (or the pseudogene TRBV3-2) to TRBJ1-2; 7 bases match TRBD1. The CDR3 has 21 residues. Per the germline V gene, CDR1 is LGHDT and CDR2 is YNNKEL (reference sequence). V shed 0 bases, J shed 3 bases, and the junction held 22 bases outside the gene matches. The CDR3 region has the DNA TGTGCCAGCAGCCAAGAAGCGAATCGGGGGGACAGCTATCAGAGGGACTATGGCTACACCTTC. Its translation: CASSQEANRGDSYQRDYGYTF.

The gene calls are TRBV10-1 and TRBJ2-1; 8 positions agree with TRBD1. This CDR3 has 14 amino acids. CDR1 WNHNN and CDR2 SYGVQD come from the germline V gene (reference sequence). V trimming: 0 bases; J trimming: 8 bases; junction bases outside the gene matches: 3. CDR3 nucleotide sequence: TGCGCCAGCAGTGAGTCGACAGGGGATGATGAGCAGTTCTTC. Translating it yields CASSESTGDDEQFF.